The 25 T cell receptor beta chains below all came from one sample that was sequenced in a study of graft-versus-host responses after intestinal transplantation. No antigen has been assigned to these receptors. Assay used: immunoSEQ multiplex PCR; TCRdb lists only in-frame clones, some missing. The data contain some 120,000 clones, 90% of them seen just once; the ten biggest clones take up under 0.2%. The sample here was unstimulated CD4+ T cells sorted from spleen or lymph node cells, taken before intestinal transplant. The source is a human donor who received an intestinal transplant.

J is TRBJ2-7 and V is TRBV5-1; 8 bases map to TRBD2. From germline, CDR1 is SGHRS and CDR2 YFSETQ. Losses at the gene ends were 0 bases for V and 6 bases for J; bases not matched to a gene: 8. This CDR3 has 15 residues. The CDR3 DNA sequence: TGCGCCAGCAGCTTGGTTCCAGCGGGGGCCGGCGAGCAGTACTTC. It codes for CASSLVPAGAGEQYF.

In this sample, this clone turned up a few times. The chain recombines TRBV5-1 with TRBJ1-1, with 8 bases fitting TRBD1. Germline V CDR1 and CDR2: SGHRS, YFSETQ. V lost 7 bases, J lost 5 bases, and 10 bases stayed unmatched. This CDR3 is 14 amino acids long. The CDR3 region is CASGGGGQVTEAFF. DNA for the CDR3: TGCGCCAGCGGTGGGGGGGGACAGGTTACTGAAGCTTTCTTT.

The chain links TRBV4-2 to TRBJ1-5, with D unclear. V was clipped by 0 bases and J by 3 bases, with 12 bases between them. Germline assignment: CDR1 LGHNA and CDR2 YNFKEQ. CDR3 length equals 16 residues. For the CDR3, the DNA is TGTGCCAGCAGCCAAGATAGGAGTGCTTCCAATCAGCCCCAGCATTTT. It encodes CASSQDRSASNQPQHF.

V and J are TRBV6-1 and TRBJ2-7; D is unresolved. The CDR3 loop spans 14 amino acids. Trimming stripped 4 bases from V and 0 bases from J, with 10 bases between. Germline V gene lookup returns CDR1 MNHNS and CDR2 SASEGT. CDR3 sequence reads: CASSVERSSYEQYF. The CDR3 DNA is TGTGCCAGCAGTGTCGAGAGGAGCTCCTACGAGCAGTACTTC.

This clone was seen only once. The CDR3 sequence is CASSPSSYEQYF. CDR3 bases: TGTGCCAGCTCCCCCAGCTCCTACGAGCAGTACTTC. V usage is TRBV18 and J usage is TRBJ2-7, with unresolved D. Between the trimmed V and J ends, which lost 6 bases and 0 bases, there was a span of 6 bases. From germline, CDR1 is KGHSH and CDR2 LQKENI. CDR3 length: 12 amino acids.

This clone was seen a single time. This chain connects TRBV28 to TRBJ2-7; tentatively, D is TRBD1 (5 bases). The CDR3 totals 13 residues. The V gene's germline CDR1 is MDHEN and CDR2 SYDVKM. V was clipped by 7 bases and J by 0 bases, with 10 bases between them. Here the CDR3 DNA reads TGTGCCAGCACGAACAGGCTCTCCTACGAGCAGTACTTC. Its protein product is CASTNRLSYEQYF. Looking up the rest from reference TRBV28 and TRBJ2-7 gives the full variable domain: DVKVTQSSRYLVKRTGEKVFLECVQDMDHENMFWYRQDPGLGLRLIYFSYDVKMKEKGDIPEGYSVSREKKERFSLILESASTNQTSMYLCASTNRLSYEQYFGPGTRLTVT.

This clone appeared a single time. V gene TRBV5-1 combines with J gene TRBJ2-5; perhaps TRBD2 as D (5 bases). The germline CDR1 and CDR2 sequences are SGHRS and YFSETQ. The CDR3 is made up of 15 amino acids. The V and J ends lost 8 bases and 1 base respectively, with 18 bases between them. The CDR3 DNA is TGCGCCAGTAGTGTTCTCGGGGAACTCCAAGAGACCCAGTACTTC. This translates into CASSVLGELQETQYF.

This sequence joins TRBV7-6 and TRBJ2-5; D is undetermined. Trimming pared 1 base from V and 6 bases from J, leaving 6 bases between. The CDR3 spans 12 residues. Germline assignment: CDR1 SGHVS and CDR2 FNYEAQ. The CDR3 sequence: CASSLGEKTQYF. The CDR3 coding sequence is TGTGCCAGCAGCTTAGGAGAGAAGACCCAGTACTTC.

This chain connects TRBV7-9 to TRBJ2-3, with D tentatively TRBD2 (6 bases). This CDR3 has 16 amino acids. Germline loops: CDR1 SEHNR, CDR2 FQNEAQ (reference sequence). Trimming took off 4 bases at V and 1 base at J, with 15 bases between the two ends. The chain's CDR3 is CASSSYRDLRTDTQYF. As DNA, the CDR3 is TGTGCCAGCAGCTCCTACCGGGACTTGCGCACAGATACGCAGTATTTT.

This clone was detected a few times. CDR3 sequence (DNA): TGTGCCAGCAGCTCTCAGATGAACACTGAAGCTTTCTTT. Translated, it gives CASSSQMNTEAFF. This chain uses TRBV7-9 with TRBJ1-1, with D uncertain. Trimming removed 4 bases from V and 0 bases from J, with 6 bases in between. Looked up from germline, CDR1 is SEHNR and CDR2 is FQNEAQ (reference sequence). The CDR3 length is 13 residues. Using reference TRBV7-9 and TRBJ1-1 for the parts outside the CDR3, the full variable domain is DTGVSQNPRHKITKRGQNVTFRCDPISEHNRLYWYRQTLGQGPEFLTYFQNEAQLEKSRLLSDRFSAERPKGSFSTLEIQRTEQGDSAMYLCASSSQMNTEAFFGQGTRLTVV.

The chain combines TRBV4-2 with TRBJ2-6; 8 bases align to TRBD1. Germline V CDR1 and CDR2: LGHNA, YNFKEQ. CDR3 length equals 17 residues. V was clipped by 4 bases and J by 2 bases; unmatched bases: 7. CDR3 DNA: TGTGCCAGCAGCCGCTCGGACAGGGCTACTGGGGCCAACGTCCTGACTTTC. Translating it yields CASSRSDRATGANVLTF.

The rearrangement uses TRBV30 and TRBJ1-3; D not resolved. Germline assignment: CDR1 GTSNPN and CDR2 SVGIG (reference sequence). V lost 0 bases to trimming and J lost 1 base, with 13 bases between them. This CDR3 has 16 amino acids. The CDR3 DNA reads as TGTGCCTGGAGTGTACTATTAAGGCTTTCTGGAAACACCATATATTTT. As protein: CAWSVLLRLSGNTIYF.

V is TRBV10-3 and J is TRBJ2-7; 7 nucleotides align to TRBD1. The germline V gene has CDR1 ENHRY and CDR2 SYGVKD. The CDR3 sequence is 15 residues long. Trimming at V came to 8 bases and at J to 4 bases, leaving 14 bases not matched to a gene. In DNA form, the CDR3 reads TGTGCCATCGGTAATACGGACAGGTCCGGATACGAGCAGTACTTC. This encodes CAIGNTDRSGYEQYF.

The chain is built from TRBV30 and TRBJ1-2; the D gene is possibly TRBD1 (6 bases). The CDR3 sequence is 13 residues long. The germline gives CDR1 GTSNPN, CDR2 SVGIG (reference sequence). With 5 bases removed from V and 4 bases from J, the gap between germline ends came to 14 bases. The CDR3 DNA follows: TGTGCCTGGTCATTTACAGGGACCTATGGCTACACCTTC. It yields the protein CAWSFTGTYGYTF.

The chain carries TRBV10-3 and TRBJ2-1, with 8 bases matching TRBD1. Germline trimming cut 3 bases from V and 7 bases from J; bases unmatched to any gene: 14. The CDR3 runs to 17 residues. CDR1 and CDR2 from the germline V gene are ENHRY and SYGVKD. The CDR3 region is CAISDRPGQASLNEQFF. Here the CDR3 DNA reads TGTGCCATCAGTGACCGTCCGGGACAGGCTTCTCTGAATGAGCAGTTCTTC.

V is TRBV4-1 and J is TRBJ2-3, with TRBD2 matching 12 bases. The V gene end was trimmed by 4 bases and the J gene end by 1 base; junction bases not matched to a gene: 3. The germline V gene encodes CDR1 MGHRA and CDR2 YSYEKL. CDR3 size: 16 residues. The CDR3 is CASSPLAGGGTDTQYF. In DNA, the CDR3 is TGCGCCAGCAGCCCACTAGCGGGAGGCGGCACAGATACGCAGTATTTT.

V gene TRBV28 combines with J gene TRBJ1-2; D is ambiguous. V lost 2 bases to trimming and J lost 8 bases, with 9 bases between them. Looked up from germline, CDR1 is MDHEN and CDR2 is SYDVKM. The CDR3 is made up of 12 amino acids. The CDR3 loop is CASSLPGVGYTF. The DNA for the CDR3 is TGTGCCAGCAGTTTACCCGGTGTCGGCTACACCTTC.

The genes are TRBV5-1 and TRBJ2-7; D may be TRBD2 (5 bases). Germline V lookup: CDR1 SGHRS, CDR2 YFSETQ. The CDR3 is 13 amino acids. V was trimmed by 0 bases and J by 7 bases, leaving 11 bases between them. Written as DNA, the CDR3 is TGCGCCAGCAGCTTGGTCGGGGAGAGAGAGCAGTACTTC. Protein: CASSLVGEREQYF.

This clone was counted only a few times. The V call is TRBV27, the J call TRBJ2-7, with 8 nucleotides matching TRBD1. CDR3 length: 15 amino acids. Germline V gene data show CDR1 as MNHEY and CDR2 as SMNVEV (reference sequence). J was trimmed by 5 bases and V by 5 bases; bases with no gene match: 11. CDR3 nucleotides: TGTGCCAGCAGTCCGCGACATACAGGGGGGAACGAGCAGTACTTC. Protein sequence: CASSPRHTGGNEQYF.

Worth noting for this clone: Other DNA sequences within the sample encode an identical CDR3. The rearrangement links TRBV29-1 to TRBJ1-1; 8 bases align to TRBD1. The V gene end was trimmed by 6 bases and the J gene end by 4 bases; junction bases not matched to a gene: 4. The CDR3 loop spans 12 amino acids. Germline V gene sequence: CDR1 SQVTM, CDR2 ANQGSEA. The CDR3 loop is CSVQGASTEAFF. The CDR3 nucleotides read TGCAGCGTCCAGGGGGCAAGCACTGAAGCTTTCTTT.

The chain joins TRBV20-1 to TRBJ2-1, with no clear D. V lost 6 bases to trimming and J lost 7 bases, with 7 bases between them. Per the germline V gene, CDR1 is DFQATT and CDR2 is SNEGSKA (reference sequence). This CDR3 comprises 10 residues. The CDR3 coding sequence is TGCAGTGCCACGGTTAATGAGCAGTTCTTC. It yields the protein CSATVNEQFF.

The CDR3 DNA sequence: TGTGCCAGCTCACCCGACAGGAGCTCCTATAATTCACCCCTCCACTTT. This codes for CASSPDRSSYNSPLHF. The chain combines TRBV18 with TRBJ1-6, with D possibly being TRBD1 (6 bases). Germline CDR1 KGHSH, CDR2 LQKENI. CDR3 length: 16 residues. V shed 3 bases and J shed 0 bases, with 9 bases lying between them.

This chain links TRBV7-8 with TRBJ2-7; 7 bases match TRBD2. The germline V gene has CDR1 SGHVS and CDR2 FQNEAQ. The CDR3 runs 15 residues. Trimming at V came to 4 bases and at J to 6 bases, leaving 12 bases not matched to a gene. This CDR3 is CASSSTPGLPFEQYF. The CDR3 DNA follows: TGTGCCAGCAGCTCAACCCCGGGACTACCCTTCGAGCAGTACTTC.

This chain connects TRBV6-5 to TRBJ2-5; maybe TRBD1 (5 bases). Germline V gene data show CDR1 as MNHEY and CDR2 as SVGAGI. V lost 7 bases and J 5 bases, leaving 8 bases between the germline ends. This CDR3 contains 11 residues. The CDR3 region has the DNA TGTGCCAGCATCCAGGGCGAGACCCAGTACTTC. This encodes CASIQGETQYF.

The rearrangement links TRBV2 to TRBJ1-4; TRBD1 matches 7 bases. The CDR3 contains 13 residues. Germline trimming cut 6 bases from V and 11 bases from J; bases unmatched to any gene: 9. The germline gives CDR1 SNHLY, CDR2 FYNNEI. CDR3: CASRGDRWWKLFF. CDR3 bases: TGTGCCAGCAGGGGGGACAGATGGTGGAAACTGTTTTTT.